A single sample gave rise to the 24 T cell receptor beta chains below, sequenced in a study of response to subunit inactivated influenza vaccine. Using its own MiXCR run on the RT-PCR reads, TCRdb lists one record per CDR3 protein. This table has 550,000 to 600,000 distinct CDR3 sequences, about 11% appearing once. The input for sequencing was PBMCs from blood, taken on the day of vaccination. All receptors come from a man aged 50-59 years who received an inactivated influenza vaccine.

This clonotype was seen at least ten times. This chain links TRBV7-2 with TRBJ1-6, with a tentative D call TRBD1 (6 bases). Trimming removed 5 bases from V and 9 bases from J, with 14 bases in between. CDR1 and CDR2 (germline): SGHTA, FQGNSA. The CDR3 contains 14 residues. The CDR3, as DNA: TGTGCCAGCAGCGCGGGACAAGGGGGTTCACCCCTCCACTTT. Its translation is CASSAGQGGSPLHF.

The chain recombines TRBV7-2 with TRBJ2-7; D is unresolved. Germline CDR1 and CDR2: SGHTA and FQGNSA. Trimming removed 3 bases from V and 3 bases from J, with 12 bases in between. The CDR3 is made up of 14 amino acids. The CDR3 is CASSFGALNYEQYF. The CDR3 DNA follows: TGTGCCAGCAGCTTTGGAGCGCTTAACTACGAGCAGTACTTC.

This chain connects TRBV12-3 or TRBV12-4 to TRBJ2-1, with 13 bases fitting TRBD2. V trimming: 6 bases; J trimming: 2 bases; junction bases outside the gene matches: 7. CDR3 size: 17 residues. CDR3 DNA: TGTGCCAGCAGCGTAGATGGACTAGCGGGAGCCTACAATGAGCAGTTCTTC. Protein sequence: CASSVDGLAGAYNEQFF.

This chain connects TRBV12-3 or TRBV12-4 to TRBJ2-1; no clear D. The CDR3 runs to 13 residues. V lost 3 bases and J 4 bases, leaving 7 bases between the germline ends. CDR3 in amino acids: CASSFSEYNEQFF. CDR3 nucleotides: TGTGCCAGCAGTTTTTCAGAGTACAATGAGCAGTTCTTC.

The V call is TRBV12-3 or TRBV12-4, the J call TRBJ2-7; a weak D match, TRBD1 (6 bases). CDR3 length: 13 residues. Trimming removed 4 bases from V and 5 bases from J, with 12 bases in between. CDR3 protein: CASSSYRVHEQYF. In DNA form, the CDR3 reads TGTGCCAGCAGTTCCTACAGGGTGCACGAGCAGTACTTC.

This clonotype was detected a few times. The CDR3, as DNA: TGTGCCAGCAGCTCGGACTACCAAACCGGGGAGCTGTTTTTT. Protein product: CASSSDYQTGELFF. This chain uses TRBV7-9 with TRBJ2-2, with a tentative D call TRBD2 (6 bases). The CDR3 sequence is 14 residues long. V lost 4 bases, J lost 5 bases, and 11 bases lay in between. The germline V gene encodes CDR1 SEHNR and CDR2 FQNEAQ (reference sequence).

The V and J genes are TRBV30 and TRBJ1-2, with D tentatively TRBD1 (5 bases). CDR1 is GTSNPN, CDR2 SVGIG, per germline (reference sequence). V lost 3 bases and J 4 bases, leaving 9 bases between the germline ends. CDR3 size: 12 residues. The CDR3 DNA is TGTGCCTGGAGGCAGGGATCCTATGGCTACACCTTC. Protein product: CAWRQGSYGYTF.

This clonotype was detected a few times. The chain is built from TRBV6-2 or TRBV6-3 and TRBJ1-5; D is ambiguous. Germline V CDR1 and CDR2: MNHEY, SVGEGT. The CDR3 sequence is 13 residues long. Trimming removed 4 bases from V and 0 bases from J, with 4 bases in between. This CDR3 reads CASSWASNQPQHF. For the CDR3, the DNA is TGTGCCAGCAGTTGGGCTAGCAATCAGCCCCAGCATTTT.

This clonotype was observed a handful of times. In DNA form, the CDR3 reads TGTGCCAGTTCGGACTCCAAGTCCCAGGGAACCTACGAGCAGTACTTC. Its translation is CASSDSKSQGTYEQYF. This chain joins TRBV28 and TRBJ2-7; D tentatively reads TRBD1 or TRBD2 (5 bases each). Trimming removed 9 bases from V and 2 bases from J, with 23 bases in between. This CDR3 contains 16 residues. Germline CDR1 and CDR2: MDHEN and SYDVKM.

In its sample, this clonotype was seen many times. The chain couples TRBV7-9 to TRBJ2-1; TRBD1 is a possible D gene (5 bases). V was pared by 5 bases and J by 0 bases, with 14 bases between. CDR1 and CDR2 from the germline V gene are SEHNR and FQNEAQ (reference sequence). The CDR3 totals 16 residues. In DNA, the CDR3 is TGTGCCAGCAGCCCCCCCTGGGGCAGCTCCTACAATGAGCAGTTCTTC. It translates to CASSPPWGSSYNEQFF. Complete variable domain (other parts from reference TRBV7-9 and TRBJ2-1): DTGVSQNPRHKITKRGQNVTFRCDPISEHNRLYWYRQTLGQGPEFLTYFQNEAQLEKSRLLSDRFSAERPKGSFSTLEIQRTEQGDSAMYLCASSPPWGSSYNEQFFGPGTRLTVL.

This clonotype was counted only a few times. The V call is TRBV7-2, the J call TRBJ2-3, with 7 nucleotides matching TRBD1. V lost 6 bases to trimming and J lost 4 bases; unmatched junction nucleotides: 4. This CDR3 has 13 amino acids. Per the germline V gene, CDR1 is SGHTA and CDR2 is FQGNSA. The CDR3 protein is CASRHRGADTQYF. The CDR3 coding sequence is TGTGCCAGCAGACACAGGGGCGCAGATACGCAGTATTTT.

This clonotype was seen a handful of times. V is TRBV4-3 and J is TRBJ2-7; D may correspond to TRBD1 or TRBD2 (6 bases each). Trimming shortened V by 0 bases and J by 2 bases, and 8 bases separated the two germline ends. Germline V gene data show CDR1 as LGHNA and CDR2 as YSLEER. The CDR3 contains 14 residues. The CDR3 nucleotides read TGCGCCAGCAGCCAAGAGCGGGACACCTACGAGCAGTACTTC. Protein: CASSQERDTYEQYF.

This clonotype was seen only a few times. The chain recombines TRBV19 with TRBJ2-7, with 9 bases that match TRBD1. The germline gives CDR1 LNHDA, CDR2 SQIVND (reference sequence). The CDR3 totals 15 residues. The ends lost 5 bases at V and 3 bases at J; junction bases unmatched: 8. This CDR3 reads CASSLVSTGGYEQYF. The CDR3 DNA follows: TGTGCCAGTAGTCTAGTGTCGACAGGGGGCTACGAGCAGTACTTC.

This clonotype was detected only a few times. The chain uses TRBV4-3 and TRBJ2-1; 9 bases are shared with TRBD2. Losses at the gene ends were 1 base for V and 5 bases for J; bases not matched to a gene: 15. Germline V CDR1 and CDR2: LGHNA, YSLEER. The CDR3 covers 19 residues. DNA of the CDR3: TGCGCCAGCAGCCAAGTATCACGCGGGAGGGCCGGTTTAAACAATGAGCAGTTCTTC. Its protein is CASSQVSRGRAGLNNEQFF.

The V gene is TRBV18, the J gene TRBJ2-7, with TRBD1 matching 10 bases. With 5 bases clipped from V and 6 bases from J, the junction kept 7 bases outside the gene matches. Germline V gives CDR1 KGHSH, CDR2 LQKENI. The CDR3 runs to 14 residues. Here the CDR3 DNA reads TGTGCCAGCTCAGAACGACAGGGGGCCTTCGAGCAGTACTTC. As protein: CASSERQGAFEQYF.

The V and J genes are TRBV20-1 and TRBJ1-1; D unclear. V lost 5 bases, J lost 1 base, and 11 bases lay in between. This CDR3 has 13 amino acids. Germline values: CDR1 DFQATT, CDR2 SNEGSKA (reference sequence). The CDR3 spells CSAYSSGNTEAFF. CDR3 bases: TGCAGTGCTTACAGCTCCGGGAACACTGAAGCTTTCTTT.

This clonotype appeared a few times. The chain is built from TRBV30 and TRBJ1-2; unclear D gene. The CDR3 is 13 amino acids. V gave up 3 bases and J gave up 2 bases, with 10 bases separating them. Germline assignment: CDR1 GTSNPN and CDR2 SVGIG (reference sequence). The CDR3: CAWRTPGNYGYTF. CDR3 nucleotides: TGTGCCTGGAGGACCCCGGGGAACTATGGCTACACCTTC.

In its sample, this clonotype was seen many times. The gene calls are TRBV11-2 and TRBJ2-7; D is ambiguous. Germline V gene lookup returns CDR1 SGHAT and CDR2 FQNNGV. The CDR3 length is 13 residues. V dropped 1 base and J dropped 4 bases, with 8 bases sitting between them. This CDR3 reads CASSLVKGYEQYF. CDR3 nucleotide sequence: TGTGCCAGCAGCTTAGTAAAGGGATACGAGCAGTACTTC.

V gene TRBV20-1 combines with J gene TRBJ2-5; no clear D. The V end lost 5 bases, the J end lost 1 base, and 14 bases lay between the germline ends. Germline V gives CDR1 DFQATT, CDR2 SNEGSKA (reference sequence). This CDR3 spans 14 amino acids. The CDR3 DNA reads as TGCAGTGCTCCCTCTACCGAAGTCCAAGAGACCCAGTACTTC. Its protein is CSAPSTEVQETQYF.

CDR3 residues: CSVEGGEGQPQHF. The CDR3 DNA is TGCAGCGTTGAAGGGGGGGAAGGGCAGCCCCAGCATTTT. The rearrangement links TRBV29-1 to TRBJ1-5; tentatively, D is TRBD1 (5 bases). Trimming pared 1 base from V and 7 bases from J, leaving 11 bases between. The CDR3 contains 13 residues. The germline V gene encodes CDR1 SQVTM and CDR2 ANQGSEA.

This rearrangement joins TRBV18 to TRBJ2-1, with TRBD2 identical over 9 bases. Germline V gene data show CDR1 as KGHSH and CDR2 as LQKENI. Trimming removed 4 bases from V and 4 bases from J; junction bases left unmatched: 8. CDR3 length: 16 residues. For the CDR3, the DNA is TGTGCCAGCTCACGTCTCGAGCGGGGGGCATACAATGAGCAGTTCTTC. Encoded protein: CASSRLERGAYNEQFF.

The sample holds many counts of this clonotype. The chain carries TRBV5-1 and TRBJ2-7; D is uncertain. V was cut by 4 bases and J by 4 bases, with 15 bases left in between. CDR3 length: 14 amino acids. Looked up from germline, CDR1 is SGHRS and CDR2 is YFSETQ. The chain's CDR3 is CASSPSRREYEQYF. The CDR3 DNA is TGCGCCAGCAGCCCATCGCGGAGAGAGTACGAGCAGTACTTC.

This chain joins TRBV27 and TRBJ2-3; no clear D. V lost 3 bases to trimming and J lost 5 bases, with 18 bases between them. The germline gives CDR1 MNHEY, CDR2 SMNVEV (reference sequence). The CDR3 runs 16 residues. This CDR3 reads CASSFSDGRNGDTQYF. The CDR3 DNA reads as TGTGCCAGCAGTTTCTCCGACGGTAGGAATGGAGATACGCAGTATTTT.

This clonotype was seen at least ten times. The V call is TRBV12-3 or TRBV12-4, the J call TRBJ2-1; 8 nucleotides align to TRBD1. The CDR3 spans 13 residues. Trimming took 3 bases from V and 7 from J; bases not matched to a gene: 2. CDR3 in amino acids: CASSLDRANEQFF. The CDR3 DNA reads TGTGCCAGCAGTTTGGACAGGGCTAATGAGCAGTTCTTC.